This T cell receptor (beta chain) was found in a study of CD8+CD57+ T cells in acquired aplastic anemia. Study as a whole: Sorted cells (CD4+ and CD8+) yielded DNA amounts that averaged approximately 3.2 ug. Broader study findings: Significant differences in CD8+ Simpson's diversity were not observed between patients and controls. Overlap between patients and controls comprised 25 to 30 CD8+ CDR3 sequences.

In its sample, this clonotype was seen a few times. Its cognate antigen is unknown. This could be a read error, since a much larger clone is one nucleotide away. This CDR3 contains 13 residues. V was cut by 6 bases and J by 6 bases, with 12 bases left in between. Patients picked for sequencing had shown CD8+CD57+ cell expansion detected by flow cytometry. No therapy was given to patients before blood sampling. TCR beta VDJ and CDR3 profiling used genomic DNA as template. TCRdb processed the reads anew with MiXCR; each CDR3 protein has one entry. The repertoire consists of around 200,000 distinct CDR3 sequences, with 48% occurring once and the leading ten covering approximately 9.7%.

The V and J genes are TRBV12-3 or TRBV12-4 and TRBJ1-5; no clear D gene. This receptor was taken from a human donor with aplastic anemia. Sequenced material: sorted CD4+, CD8+, or CD8+CD57+ T cells (not recorded which) from PBMCs. This CDR3 is CASSHTRSQPQHF. The CDR3 bases are TGTGCCAGCAGCCATACGCGATCTCAGCCCCAGCATTTT.